This T cell receptor (beta chain) was identified during a study of shared clonotypes between healthy human individuals. Generated by immunoSEQ multiplex PCR, the TCRdb table keeps only in-frame clones and is missing some. The sample contains millions of clones, about 93% of which appear only once. CD45RO-negative, CCR7-selected cells formed the naive CD8 fraction, which excluded terminally differentiated effector memory CD45RA+ cells. This clonotype was sampled from a young man in good health. Some clones in this sample may be carry-over from other donors' samples. The specimen was naive CD8+ T cells from PBMCs.

CDR3 sequence: CASSLGTDRVQPQHF. The CDR3 bases are TGTGCCAGCAGCTTGGGGACAGATAGGGTCCAGCCCCAGCATTTT. The chain is built from TRBV5-6 and TRBJ1-5, with D perhaps matching TRBD1 (6 bases). Trimming removed 0 bases at V and 7 bases at J, with 14 bases between. Per germline, CDR1 SGHDT and CDR2 YYEEEE. The CDR3 runs to 15 residues. Variable domain in full (rest from reference TRBV5-6 and TRBJ1-5): DAGVTQSPTHLIKTRGQQVTLRCSPKSGHDTVSWYQQALGQGPQFIFQYYEEEERQRGNFPDRFSGHQFPNYSSELNVNALLLGDSALYLCASSLGTDRVQPQHFGDGTRLSIL.